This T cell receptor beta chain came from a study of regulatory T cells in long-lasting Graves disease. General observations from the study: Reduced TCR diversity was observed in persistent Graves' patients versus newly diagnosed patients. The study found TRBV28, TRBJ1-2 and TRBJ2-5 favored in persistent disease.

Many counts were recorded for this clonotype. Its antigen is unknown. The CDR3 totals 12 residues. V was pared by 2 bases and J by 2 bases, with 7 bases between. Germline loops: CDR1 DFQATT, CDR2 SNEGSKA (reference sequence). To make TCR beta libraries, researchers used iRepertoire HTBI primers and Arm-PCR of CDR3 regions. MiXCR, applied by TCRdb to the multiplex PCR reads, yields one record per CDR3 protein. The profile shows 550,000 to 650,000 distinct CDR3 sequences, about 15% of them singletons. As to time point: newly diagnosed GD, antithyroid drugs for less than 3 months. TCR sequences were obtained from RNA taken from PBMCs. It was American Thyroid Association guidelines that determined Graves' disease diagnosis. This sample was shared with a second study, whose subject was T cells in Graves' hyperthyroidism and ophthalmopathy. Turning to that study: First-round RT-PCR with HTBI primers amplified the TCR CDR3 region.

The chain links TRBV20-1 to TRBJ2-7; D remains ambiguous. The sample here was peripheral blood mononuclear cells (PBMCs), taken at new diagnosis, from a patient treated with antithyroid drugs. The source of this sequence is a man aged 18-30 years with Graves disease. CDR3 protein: CSARNGAYEQYF. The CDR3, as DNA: TGCAGTGCTAGAAACGGAGCCTACGAGCAGTACTTC.